This TCR beta chain was retrieved from a study of blood T cell repertoires in COVID-19. Turning to the study itself: COVID-19 samples, acute and convalescent, were from the United States, Italy and Spain. Sample material is recorded as cDNA or gDNA derived from T cells, B-cell-depleted T cells, or PBMCs.

Per the study methods: Reference gene primer amplification gave estimated nucleated cell counts. The protocol was immunoSEQ multiplex PCR, while the TCRdb copy is restricted to in-frame clones and leaves out a portion. V, J and clone size were drawn from that table, and D and trimming were deduced from the DNA. The sample includes over 150,000 clones, less than 85% of them seen just once. V lost 2 bases to trimming and J lost 2 bases, with 8 bases between them. Germline CDR1 and CDR2: MNHEY and SMNVEV (reference sequence). The CDR3 totals 14 residues. The gene calls are TRBV27 and TRBJ2-3, with D unclear. The sample was peripheral blood. The clonotype comes from a woman aged 45-60 years with acute or convalescent COVID-19. Written as DNA, the CDR3 is TGTGCCAGCAGTTTAGGAGCCTACACAGATACGCAGTATTTT. Its protein product is CASSLGAYTDTQYF.